Here is one TCR beta chain with its context. The sample belongs to a study of cytomegalovirus exposure and HLA in healthy donors. Study-wide background: The study's early data release held about 80 million unique TCRs from HLA-typed donors.

Vbeta (60) and Jbeta (13) primers were used in the PCR. Using immunoSEQ multiplex PCR, the repertoire was profiled, and TCRdb retains in-frame clones only, with some absent. The sample lists 80,000 to 130,000 clones, 75% to 85% occurring once. This CDR3 is 13 amino acids long. CDR1 is LNHDA, CDR2 SQIVND, per germline (reference sequence). The V segment lost 10 bases and the J segment 4 bases; nucleotides outside the gene matches: 7. The J gene is TRBJ2-5, the V gene TRBV19, with 9 bases identical to TRBD1. The receptor comes from a woman aged 18-29 years in good health and CMV-seronegative. The sequenced sample was PBMCs. The CDR3 DNA is TGTGCCACCCGGACAGGGGCGCCAGAGACCCAGTACTTC. Its translation is CATRTGAPETQYF.